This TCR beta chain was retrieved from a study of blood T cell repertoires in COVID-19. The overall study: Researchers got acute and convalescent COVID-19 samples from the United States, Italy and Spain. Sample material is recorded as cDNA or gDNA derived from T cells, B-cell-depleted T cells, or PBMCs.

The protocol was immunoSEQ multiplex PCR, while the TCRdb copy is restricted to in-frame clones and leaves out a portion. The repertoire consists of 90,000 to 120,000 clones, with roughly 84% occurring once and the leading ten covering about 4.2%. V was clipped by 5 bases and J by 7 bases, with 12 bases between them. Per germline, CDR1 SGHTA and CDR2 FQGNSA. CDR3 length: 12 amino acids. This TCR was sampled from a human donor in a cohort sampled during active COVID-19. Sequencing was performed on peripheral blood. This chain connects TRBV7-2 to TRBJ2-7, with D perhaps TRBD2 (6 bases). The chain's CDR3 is CASSRDRGEQYF. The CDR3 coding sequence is TGTGCCAGCAGCAGGGACCGGGGGGAGCAGTACTTC.